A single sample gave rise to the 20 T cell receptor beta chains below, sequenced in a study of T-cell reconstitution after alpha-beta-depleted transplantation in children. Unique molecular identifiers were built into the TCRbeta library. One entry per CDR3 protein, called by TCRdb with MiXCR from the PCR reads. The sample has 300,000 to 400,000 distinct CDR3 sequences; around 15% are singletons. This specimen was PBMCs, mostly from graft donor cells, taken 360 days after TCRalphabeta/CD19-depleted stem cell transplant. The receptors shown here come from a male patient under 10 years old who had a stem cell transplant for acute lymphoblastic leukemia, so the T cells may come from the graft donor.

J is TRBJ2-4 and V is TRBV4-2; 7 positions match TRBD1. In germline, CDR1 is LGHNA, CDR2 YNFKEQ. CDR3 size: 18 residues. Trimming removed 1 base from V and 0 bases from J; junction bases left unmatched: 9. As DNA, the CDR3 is TGTGCCAGCAGCCAAGGAAAGGACAGGCCTATAGCCAAAAACATTCAGTACTTC. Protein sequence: CASSQGKDRPIAKNIQYF.

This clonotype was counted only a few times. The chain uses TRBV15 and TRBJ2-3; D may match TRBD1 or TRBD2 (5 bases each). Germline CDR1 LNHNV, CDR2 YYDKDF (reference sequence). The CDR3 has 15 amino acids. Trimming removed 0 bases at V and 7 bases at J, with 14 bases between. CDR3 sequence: CATSRDLVSGHTQYF. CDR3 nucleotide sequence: TGTGCCACCAGCAGAGATCTCGTTTCGGGACATACGCAGTATTTT.

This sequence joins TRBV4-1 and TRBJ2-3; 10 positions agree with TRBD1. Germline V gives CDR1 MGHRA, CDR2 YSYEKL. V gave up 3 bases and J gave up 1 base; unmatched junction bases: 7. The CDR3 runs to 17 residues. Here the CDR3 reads CASSQTGQGFGTDTQYF. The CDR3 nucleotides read TGCGCCAGCAGCCAGACGGGACAGGGGTTCGGCACAGATACGCAGTATTTT.

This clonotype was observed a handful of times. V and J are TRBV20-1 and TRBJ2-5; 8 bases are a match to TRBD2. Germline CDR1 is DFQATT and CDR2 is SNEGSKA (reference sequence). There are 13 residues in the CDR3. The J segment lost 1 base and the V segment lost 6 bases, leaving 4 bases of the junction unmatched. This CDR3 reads CSASGTSQETQYF. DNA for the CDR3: TGCAGTGCGTCAGGGACTAGCCAAGAGACCCAGTACTTC.

CDR3 nucleotide sequence: TGTGCCAGCAGCCAAGAATCCGTTGGGGACGAGCAGTACTTC. Amino acids: CASSQESVGDEQYF. The gene calls are TRBV4-2 and TRBJ2-7; no definite D call. Trimming removed 0 bases from V and 5 bases from J, with 11 bases in between. CDR3 size: 14 residues. The germline CDR1 and CDR2 sequences are LGHNA and YNFKEQ.

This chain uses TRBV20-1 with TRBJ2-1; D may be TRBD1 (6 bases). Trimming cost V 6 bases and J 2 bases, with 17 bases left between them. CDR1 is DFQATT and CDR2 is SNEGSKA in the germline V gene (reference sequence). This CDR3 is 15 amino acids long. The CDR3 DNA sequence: TGCAGTGCACGGAAACCGGGACAACCCTACAATGAGCAGTTCTTC. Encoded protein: CSARKPGQPYNEQFF.

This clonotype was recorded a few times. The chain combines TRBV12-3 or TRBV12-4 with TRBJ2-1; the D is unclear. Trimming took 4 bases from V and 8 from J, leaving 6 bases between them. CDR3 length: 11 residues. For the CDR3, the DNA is TGTGCCAGCAGTTGGCGCCATGAGCAGTTCTTC. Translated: CASSWRHEQFF.

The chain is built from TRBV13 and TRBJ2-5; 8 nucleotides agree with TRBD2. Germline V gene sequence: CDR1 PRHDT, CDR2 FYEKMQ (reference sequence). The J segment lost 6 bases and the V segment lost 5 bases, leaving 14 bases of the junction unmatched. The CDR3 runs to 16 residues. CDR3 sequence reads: CASSGATRGGMKTQYF. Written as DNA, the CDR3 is TGTGCCAGCAGCGGGGCGACTCGGGGGGGCATGAAGACCCAGTACTTC.

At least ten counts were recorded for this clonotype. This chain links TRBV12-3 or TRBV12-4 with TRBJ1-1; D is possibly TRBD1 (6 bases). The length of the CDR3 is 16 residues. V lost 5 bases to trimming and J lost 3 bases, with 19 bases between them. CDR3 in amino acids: CASSPQQGKGDTEAFF. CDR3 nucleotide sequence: TGTGCCAGCAGTCCACAACAGGGAAAAGGGGACACTGAAGCTTTCTTT.

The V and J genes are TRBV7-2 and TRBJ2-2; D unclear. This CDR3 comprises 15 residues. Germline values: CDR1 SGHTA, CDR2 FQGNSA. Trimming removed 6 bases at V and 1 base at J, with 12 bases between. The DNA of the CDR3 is TGTGCCAGCAGTCAAGACGGCCGGAACACCGGGGAGCTGTTTTTT. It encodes CASSQDGRNTGELFF.

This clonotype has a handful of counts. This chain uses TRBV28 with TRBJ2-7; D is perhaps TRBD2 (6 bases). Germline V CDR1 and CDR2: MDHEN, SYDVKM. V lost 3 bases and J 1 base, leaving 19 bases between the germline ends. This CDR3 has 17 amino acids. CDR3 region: CASSLDPLAVVSYEQYF. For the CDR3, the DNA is TGTGCCAGCAGTTTGGACCCACTAGCTGTTGTGTCCTACGAGCAGTACTTC. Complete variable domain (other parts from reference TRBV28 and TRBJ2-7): DVKVTQSSRYLVKRTGEKVFLECVQDMDHENMFWYRQDPGLGLRLIYFSYDVKMKEKGDIPEGYSVSREKKERFSLILESASTNQTSMYLCASSLDPLAVVSYEQYFGPGTRLTVT.

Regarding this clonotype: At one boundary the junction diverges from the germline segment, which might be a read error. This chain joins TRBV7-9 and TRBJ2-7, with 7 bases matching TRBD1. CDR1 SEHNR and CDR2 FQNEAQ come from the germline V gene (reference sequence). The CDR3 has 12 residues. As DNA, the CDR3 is TGTGCCAGCAGCTTAGGGACAGGAGGAAGGGATTTC. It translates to CASSLGTGGRDF.

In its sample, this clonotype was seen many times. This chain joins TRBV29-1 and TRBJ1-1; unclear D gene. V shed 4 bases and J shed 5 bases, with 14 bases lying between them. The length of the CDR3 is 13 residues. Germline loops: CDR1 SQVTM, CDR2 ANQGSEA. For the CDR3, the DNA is TGCAGCGTTGGTGAGGGCGTAAATACTGAAGCTTTCTTT. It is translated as CSVGEGVNTEAFF.

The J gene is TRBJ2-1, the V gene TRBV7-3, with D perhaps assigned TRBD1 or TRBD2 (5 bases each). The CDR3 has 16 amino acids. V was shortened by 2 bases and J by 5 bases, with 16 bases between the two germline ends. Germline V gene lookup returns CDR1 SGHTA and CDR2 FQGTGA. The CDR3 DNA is TGTGCCAGCAGCTTATCCCCGGGGCTACCGAACAATGAGCAGTTCTTC. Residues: CASSLSPGLPNNEQFF.

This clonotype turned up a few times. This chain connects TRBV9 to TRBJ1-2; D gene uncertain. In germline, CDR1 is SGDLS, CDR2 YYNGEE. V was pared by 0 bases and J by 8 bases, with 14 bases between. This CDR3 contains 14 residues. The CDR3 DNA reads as TGTGCCAGCAGCGTAGGAGGTCCGTTAGAGGGCTACACCTTC. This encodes CASSVGGPLEGYTF.

CDR3 loop: CASSQDAQAYNEQFF. The CDR3 region has the DNA TGCGCCAGCAGCCAAGATGCCCAAGCGTACAATGAGCAGTTCTTC. The chain uses TRBV4-3 and TRBJ2-1; D not certain. The V and J ends lost 0 bases and 4 bases respectively, with 10 bases between them. Germline V gene lookup returns CDR1 LGHNA and CDR2 YSLEER. The length of the CDR3 is 15 residues.

The CDR3: CASRVLGGAGDYEQFF. CDR3 nucleotides: TGTGCCAGCAGGGTCCTTGGGGGAGCGGGAGATTATGAGCAGTTCTTC. V is TRBV7-8 and J is TRBJ2-1; TRBD2 matches at 8 bases. The CDR3 has 16 residues. Germline lookup yields CDR1 SGHVS and CDR2 FQNEAQ. J was trimmed by 8 bases and V by 6 bases; bases with no gene match: 15. Full variable domain (outside the CDR3, taken from reference TRBV7-8 and TRBJ2-1): GAGVSQSPRYKVAKRGQDVALRCDPISGHVSLFWYQQALGQGPEFLTYFQNEAQLDKSGLPSDRFFAERPEGSVSTLKIQRTQQEDSAVYLCASRVLGGAGDYEQFFGPGTRLTVL.

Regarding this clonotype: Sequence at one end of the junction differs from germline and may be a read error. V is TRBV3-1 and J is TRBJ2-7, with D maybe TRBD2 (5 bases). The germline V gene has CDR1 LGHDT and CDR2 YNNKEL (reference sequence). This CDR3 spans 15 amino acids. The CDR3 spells CATSHSGLRNYEQYF. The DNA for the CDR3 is TGTGCCACCAGCCACTCAGGACTCAGAAACTACGAGCAGTACTTC.

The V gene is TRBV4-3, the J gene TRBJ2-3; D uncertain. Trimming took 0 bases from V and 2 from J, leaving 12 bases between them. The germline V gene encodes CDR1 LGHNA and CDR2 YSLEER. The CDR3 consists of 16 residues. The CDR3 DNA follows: TGCGCCAGCAGCCAAGACGCGATGTGGGTCACAGATACGCAGTATTTT. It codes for CASSQDAMWVTDTQYF.

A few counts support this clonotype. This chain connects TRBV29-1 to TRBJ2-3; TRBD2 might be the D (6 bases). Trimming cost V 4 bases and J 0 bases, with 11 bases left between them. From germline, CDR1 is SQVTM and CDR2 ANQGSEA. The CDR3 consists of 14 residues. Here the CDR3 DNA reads TGCAGCGTTGTAGCGGTTGCTAGCACAGATACGCAGTATTTT. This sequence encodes CSVVAVASTDTQYF.